Sequencing of this T cell receptor beta chain was carried out in a study of identical twins. Ten or more counts support this clonotype. CDR3 length equals 14 residues. Germline-derived CDR1 and CDR2 are SGHRS and YFSETQ. V was pared by 1 base and J by 1 base, with 8 bases between. Template switching, a step in the protocol, added a universal primer site, and cDNA carried unique molecular identifiers. TCRdb analysed the 5' RACE reads with MiXCR anew, one entry per CDR3 protein. Here the sample spans a few hundred thousand distinct CDR3 sequences, around 9% being singletons. The chain combines TRBV5-1 with TRBJ2-5; D is uncertain. The receptor's source is a woman in her forties or fifties in good health. The sequenced sample consisted of naive T cells sorted from blood. The CDR3 region is CASSLTSAQETQYF. The CDR3 DNA sequence: TGCGCCAGCAGCTTGACAAGCGCCCAAGAGACCCAGTACTTC. Full variable domain (rest looked up from reference TRBV5-1 and TRBJ2-5): KAGVTQTPRYLIKTRGQQVTLSCSPISGHRSVSWYQQTPGQGLQFLFEYFSETQRNKGNFPGRFSGRQFSNSRSEMNVSTLELGDSALYLCASSLTSAQETQYFGPGTRLLVL.